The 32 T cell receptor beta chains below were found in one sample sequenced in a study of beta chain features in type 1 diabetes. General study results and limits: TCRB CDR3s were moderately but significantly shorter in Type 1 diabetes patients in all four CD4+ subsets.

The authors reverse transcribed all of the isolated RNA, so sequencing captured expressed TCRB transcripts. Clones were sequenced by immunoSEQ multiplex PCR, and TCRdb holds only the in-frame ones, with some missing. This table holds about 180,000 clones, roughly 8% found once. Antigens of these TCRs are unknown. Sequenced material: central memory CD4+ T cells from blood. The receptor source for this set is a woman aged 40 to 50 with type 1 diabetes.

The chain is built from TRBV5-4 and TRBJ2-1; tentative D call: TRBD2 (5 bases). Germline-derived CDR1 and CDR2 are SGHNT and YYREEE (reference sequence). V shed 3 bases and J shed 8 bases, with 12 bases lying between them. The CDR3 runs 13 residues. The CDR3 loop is CASSYERADEQFF. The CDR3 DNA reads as TGTGCCAGCAGCTACGAGAGAGCGGATGAGCAGTTCTTC.

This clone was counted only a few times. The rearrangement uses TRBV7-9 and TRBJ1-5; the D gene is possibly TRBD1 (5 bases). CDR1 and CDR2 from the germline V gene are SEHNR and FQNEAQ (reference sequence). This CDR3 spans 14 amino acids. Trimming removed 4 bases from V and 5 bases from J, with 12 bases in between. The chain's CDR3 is CASSSPSGDQPQHF. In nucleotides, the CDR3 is TGTGCCAGCAGCTCCCCATCGGGGGATCAGCCCCAGCATTTT.

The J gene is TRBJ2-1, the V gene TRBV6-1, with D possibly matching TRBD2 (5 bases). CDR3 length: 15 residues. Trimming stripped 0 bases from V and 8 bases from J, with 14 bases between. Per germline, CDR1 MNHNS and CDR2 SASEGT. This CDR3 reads CASSEALLVFDEQFF. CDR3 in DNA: TGTGCCAGCAGTGAAGCCCTACTAGTTTTCGATGAGCAGTTCTTC.

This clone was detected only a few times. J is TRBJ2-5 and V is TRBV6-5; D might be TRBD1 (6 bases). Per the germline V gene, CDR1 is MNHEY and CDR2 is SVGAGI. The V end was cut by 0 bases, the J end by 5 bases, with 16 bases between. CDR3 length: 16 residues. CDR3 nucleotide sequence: TGTGCCAGCAGTTACTCGTCGGGGAGAGGACAGGAGACCCAGTACTTC. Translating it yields CASSYSSGRGQETQYF.

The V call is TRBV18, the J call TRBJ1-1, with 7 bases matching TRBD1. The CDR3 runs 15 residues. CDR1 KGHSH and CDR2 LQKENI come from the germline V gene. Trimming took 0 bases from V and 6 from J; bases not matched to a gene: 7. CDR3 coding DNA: TGTGCCAGCTCACCACCGCCAGGGGGTGAGGCTGAAGCTTTCTTT. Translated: CASSPPPGGEAEAFF.

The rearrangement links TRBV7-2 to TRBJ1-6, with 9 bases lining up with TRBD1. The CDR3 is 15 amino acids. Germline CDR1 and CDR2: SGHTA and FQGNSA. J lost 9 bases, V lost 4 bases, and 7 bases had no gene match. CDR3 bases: TGTGCCAGCAGCTGGAGGACAGGGGAAGGTTCACCCCTCCACTTT. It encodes CASSWRTGEGSPLHF.

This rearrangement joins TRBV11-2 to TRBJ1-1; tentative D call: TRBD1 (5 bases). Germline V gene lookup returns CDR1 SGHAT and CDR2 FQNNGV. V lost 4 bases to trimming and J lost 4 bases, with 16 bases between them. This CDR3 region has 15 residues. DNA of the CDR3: TGTGCCAGCAGCTGGGGGGACCTGAGGGCCACTGAAGCTTTCTTT. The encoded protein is CASSWGDLRATEAFF.

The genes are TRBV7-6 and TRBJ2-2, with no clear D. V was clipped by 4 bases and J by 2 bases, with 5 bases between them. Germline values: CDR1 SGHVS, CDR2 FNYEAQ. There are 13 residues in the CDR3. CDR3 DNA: TGTGCCAGCAGCTACTCCAACACCGGGGAGCTGTTTTTT. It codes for CASSYSNTGELFF.

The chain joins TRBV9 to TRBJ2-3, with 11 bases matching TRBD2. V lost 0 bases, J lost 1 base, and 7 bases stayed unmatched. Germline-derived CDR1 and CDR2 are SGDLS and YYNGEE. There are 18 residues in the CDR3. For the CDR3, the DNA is TGTGCCAGCAGCGTAGCGGCTAGCGGGAGGTCTGGCACAGATACGCAGTATTTT. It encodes CASSVAASGRSGTDTQYF.

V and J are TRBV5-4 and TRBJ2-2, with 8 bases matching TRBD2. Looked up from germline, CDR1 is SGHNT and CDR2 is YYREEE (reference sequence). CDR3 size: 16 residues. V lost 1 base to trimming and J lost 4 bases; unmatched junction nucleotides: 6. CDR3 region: CASSLSVSGGTGELFF. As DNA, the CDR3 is TGTGCCAGCAGCTTGTCAGTAAGCGGGGGCACCGGGGAGCTGTTTTTT.

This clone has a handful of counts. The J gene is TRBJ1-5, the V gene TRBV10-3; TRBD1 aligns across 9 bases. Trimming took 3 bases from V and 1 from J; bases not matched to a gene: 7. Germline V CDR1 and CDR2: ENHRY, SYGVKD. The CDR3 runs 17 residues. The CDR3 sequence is CAISERTGAQSNQPQHF. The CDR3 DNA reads TGTGCCATCAGTGAACGGACAGGGGCCCAGAGCAATCAGCCCCAGCATTTT.

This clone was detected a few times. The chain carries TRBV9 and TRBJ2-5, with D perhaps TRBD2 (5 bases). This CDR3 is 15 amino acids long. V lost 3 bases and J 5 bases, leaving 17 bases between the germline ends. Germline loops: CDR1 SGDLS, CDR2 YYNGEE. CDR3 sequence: CASSAGLKDGETQYF. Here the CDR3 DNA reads TGTGCCAGCAGCGCAGGACTCAAGGATGGGGAGACCCAGTACTTC.

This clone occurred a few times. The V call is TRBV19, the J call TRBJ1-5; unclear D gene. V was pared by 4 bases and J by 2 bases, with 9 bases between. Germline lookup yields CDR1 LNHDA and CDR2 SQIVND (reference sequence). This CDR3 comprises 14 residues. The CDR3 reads CASSNYAGNQPQHF. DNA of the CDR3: TGTGCCAGTAGTAATTATGCGGGCAATCAGCCCCAGCATTTT. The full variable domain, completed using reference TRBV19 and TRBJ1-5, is DGGITQSPKYLFRKEGQNVTLSCEQNLNHDAMYWYRQDPGQGLRLIYYSQIVNDFQKGDIAEGYSVSREKKESFPLTVTSAQKNPTAFYLCASSNYAGNQPQHFGDGTRLSIL.

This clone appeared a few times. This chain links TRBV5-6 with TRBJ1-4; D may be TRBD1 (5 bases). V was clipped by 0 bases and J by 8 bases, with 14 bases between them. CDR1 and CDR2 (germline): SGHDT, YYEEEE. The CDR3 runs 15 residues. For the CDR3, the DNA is TGTGCCAGCAGCTTGGACCGGGGGAGTACGGAAAAACTGTTTTTT. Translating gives CASSLDRGSTEKLFF.

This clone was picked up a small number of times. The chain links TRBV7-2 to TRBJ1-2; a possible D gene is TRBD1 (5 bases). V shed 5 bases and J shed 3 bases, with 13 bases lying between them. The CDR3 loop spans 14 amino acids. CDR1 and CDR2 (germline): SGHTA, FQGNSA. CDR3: CASSRAGGDYGYTF. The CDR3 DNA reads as TGTGCCAGCAGCCGCGCCGGGGGTGACTATGGCTACACCTTC. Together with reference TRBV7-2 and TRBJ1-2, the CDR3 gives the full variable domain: GAGVSQSPSNKVTEKGKDVELRCDPISGHTALYWYRQSLGQGLEFLIYFQGNSAPDKSGLPSDRFSAERTGGSVSTLTIQRTQQEDSAVYLCASSRAGGDYGYTFGSGTRLTVV.

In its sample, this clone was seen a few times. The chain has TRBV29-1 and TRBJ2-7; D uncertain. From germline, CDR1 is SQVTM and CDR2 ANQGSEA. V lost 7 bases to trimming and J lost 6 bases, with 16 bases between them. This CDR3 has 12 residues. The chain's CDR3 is CSAGPSVGEQYF. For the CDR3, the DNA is TGCAGCGCTGGGCCCTCGGTGGGCGAGCAGTACTTC.

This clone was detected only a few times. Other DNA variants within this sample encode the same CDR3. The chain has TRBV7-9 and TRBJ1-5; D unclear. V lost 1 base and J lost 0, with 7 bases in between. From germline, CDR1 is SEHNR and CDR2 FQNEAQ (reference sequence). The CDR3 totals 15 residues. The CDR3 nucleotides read TGTGCCAGCAGCTTAGGCACAGATAGCAATCAGCCCCAGCATTTT. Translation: CASSLGTDSNQPQHF.

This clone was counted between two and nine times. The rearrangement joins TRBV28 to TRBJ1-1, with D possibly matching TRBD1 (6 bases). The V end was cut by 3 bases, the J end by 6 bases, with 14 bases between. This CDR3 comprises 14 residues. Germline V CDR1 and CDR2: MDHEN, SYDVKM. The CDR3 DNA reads TGTGCCAGCAGTTTGAGGGGGGGCGCATCTGAAGCTTTCTTT. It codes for CASSLRGGASEAFF.

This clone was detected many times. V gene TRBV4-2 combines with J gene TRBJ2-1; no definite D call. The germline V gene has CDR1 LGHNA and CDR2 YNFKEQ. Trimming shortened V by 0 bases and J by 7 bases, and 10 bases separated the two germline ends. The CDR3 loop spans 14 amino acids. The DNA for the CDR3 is TGTGCCAGCAGCCAAGATTCGACTCTTAATGAGCAGTTCTTC. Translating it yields CASSQDSTLNEQFF.

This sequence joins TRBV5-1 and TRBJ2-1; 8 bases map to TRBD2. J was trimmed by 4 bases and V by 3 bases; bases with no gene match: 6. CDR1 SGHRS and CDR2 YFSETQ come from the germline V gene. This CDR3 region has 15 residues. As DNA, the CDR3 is TGCGCCAGCAGCTCGGGGGGGGATCCTTACAATGAGCAGTTCTTC. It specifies CASSSGGDPYNEQFF.

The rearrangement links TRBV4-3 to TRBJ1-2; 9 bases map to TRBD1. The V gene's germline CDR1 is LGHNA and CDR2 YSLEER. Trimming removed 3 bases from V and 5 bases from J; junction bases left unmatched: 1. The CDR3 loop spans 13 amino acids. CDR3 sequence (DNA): TGCGCCAGCAGCCAGGGACAGGGTTATGGCTACACCTTC. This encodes CASSQGQGYGYTF.

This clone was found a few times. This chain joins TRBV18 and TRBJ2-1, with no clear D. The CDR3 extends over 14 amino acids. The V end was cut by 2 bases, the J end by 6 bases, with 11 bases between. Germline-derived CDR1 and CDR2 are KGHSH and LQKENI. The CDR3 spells CASSPAKEINEQFF. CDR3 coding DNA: TGTGCCAGCTCACCAGCAAAGGAGATCAATGAGCAGTTCTTC.

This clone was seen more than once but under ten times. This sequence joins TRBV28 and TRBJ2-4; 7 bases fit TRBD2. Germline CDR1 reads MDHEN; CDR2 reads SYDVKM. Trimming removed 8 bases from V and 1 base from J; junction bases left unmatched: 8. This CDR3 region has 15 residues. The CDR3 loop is CASVGGIEAKNIQYF. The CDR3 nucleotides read TGTGCCAGCGTGGGGGGGATTGAGGCCAAAAACATTCAGTACTTC.

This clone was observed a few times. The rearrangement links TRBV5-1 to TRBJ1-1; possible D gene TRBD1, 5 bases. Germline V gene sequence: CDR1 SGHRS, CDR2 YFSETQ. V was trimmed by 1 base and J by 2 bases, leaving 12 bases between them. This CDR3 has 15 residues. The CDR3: CASSLLARGNTEAFF. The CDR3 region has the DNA TGCGCCAGCAGCTTGCTTGCAAGGGGAAACACTGAAGCTTTCTTT.

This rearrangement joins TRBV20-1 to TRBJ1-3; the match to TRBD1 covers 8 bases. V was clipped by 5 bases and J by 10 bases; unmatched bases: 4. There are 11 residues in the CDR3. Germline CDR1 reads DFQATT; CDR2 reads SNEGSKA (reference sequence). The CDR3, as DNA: TGCAGTGCTGATACAGGGGGGACCATATATTTT. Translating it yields CSADTGGTIYF.

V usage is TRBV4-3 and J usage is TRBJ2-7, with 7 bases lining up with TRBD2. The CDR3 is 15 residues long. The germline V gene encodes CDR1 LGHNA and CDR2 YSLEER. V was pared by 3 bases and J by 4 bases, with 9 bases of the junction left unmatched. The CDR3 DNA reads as TGCGCCAGCAGCCAGAACTGGGGGGGAGAATACGAGCAGTACTTC. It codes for CASSQNWGGEYEQYF.

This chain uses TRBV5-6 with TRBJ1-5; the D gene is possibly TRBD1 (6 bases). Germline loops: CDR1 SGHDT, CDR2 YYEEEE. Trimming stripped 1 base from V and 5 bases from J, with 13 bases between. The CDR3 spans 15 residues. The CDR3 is CASSLQGSGYQPQHF. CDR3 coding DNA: TGTGCCAGCAGCTTGCAGGGGAGCGGATATCAGCCCCAGCATTTT.

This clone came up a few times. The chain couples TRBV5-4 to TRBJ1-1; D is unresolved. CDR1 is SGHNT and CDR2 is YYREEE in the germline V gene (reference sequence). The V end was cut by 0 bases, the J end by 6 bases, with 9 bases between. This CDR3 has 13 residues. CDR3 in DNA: TGTGCCAGCAGCTTGGGCGCGGAGGCTGAAGCTTTCTTT. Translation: CASSLGAEAEAFF.

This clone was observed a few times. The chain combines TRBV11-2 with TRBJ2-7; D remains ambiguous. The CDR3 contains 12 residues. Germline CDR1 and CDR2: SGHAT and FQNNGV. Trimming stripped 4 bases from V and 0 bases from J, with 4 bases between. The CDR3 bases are TGTGCCAGCAGCTCTTACTCCTACGAGCAGTACTTC. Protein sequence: CASSSYSYEQYF. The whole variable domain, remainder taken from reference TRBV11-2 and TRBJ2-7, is EAGVAQSPRYKIIEKRQSVAFWCNPISGHATLYWYQQILGQGPKLLIQFQNNGVVDDSQLPKDRFSAERLKGVDSTLKIQPAKLEDSAVYLCASSSYSYEQYFGPGTRLTVT.

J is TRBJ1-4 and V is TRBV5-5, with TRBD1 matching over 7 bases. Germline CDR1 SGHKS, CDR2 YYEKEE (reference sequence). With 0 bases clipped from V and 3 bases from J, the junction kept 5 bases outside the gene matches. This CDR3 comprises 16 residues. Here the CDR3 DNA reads TGTGCCAGCAGCTTGGGCAGGACAGGACCTAATGAAAAACTGTTTTTT. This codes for CASSLGRTGPNEKLFF.

This chain's CDR3 is CASRSGQINIQYF. The DNA of the CDR3 is TGTGCCAGCAGATCTGGACAGATAAACATTCAGTACTTC. The chain combines TRBV28 with TRBJ2-4; D might be TRBD1 (6 bases). The germline V gene encodes CDR1 MDHEN and CDR2 SYDVKM. Trimming cost V 6 bases and J 6 bases, with 12 bases left between them. The CDR3 has 13 residues.

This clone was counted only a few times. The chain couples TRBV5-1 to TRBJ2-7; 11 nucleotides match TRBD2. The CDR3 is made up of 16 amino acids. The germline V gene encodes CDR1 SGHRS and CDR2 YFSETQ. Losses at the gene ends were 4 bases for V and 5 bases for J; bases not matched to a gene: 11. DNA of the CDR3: TGCGCCAGCAGCCCCGGCGGTACTAGCGGGAGTAACGAGCAGTACTTC. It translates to CASSPGGTSGSNEQYF.